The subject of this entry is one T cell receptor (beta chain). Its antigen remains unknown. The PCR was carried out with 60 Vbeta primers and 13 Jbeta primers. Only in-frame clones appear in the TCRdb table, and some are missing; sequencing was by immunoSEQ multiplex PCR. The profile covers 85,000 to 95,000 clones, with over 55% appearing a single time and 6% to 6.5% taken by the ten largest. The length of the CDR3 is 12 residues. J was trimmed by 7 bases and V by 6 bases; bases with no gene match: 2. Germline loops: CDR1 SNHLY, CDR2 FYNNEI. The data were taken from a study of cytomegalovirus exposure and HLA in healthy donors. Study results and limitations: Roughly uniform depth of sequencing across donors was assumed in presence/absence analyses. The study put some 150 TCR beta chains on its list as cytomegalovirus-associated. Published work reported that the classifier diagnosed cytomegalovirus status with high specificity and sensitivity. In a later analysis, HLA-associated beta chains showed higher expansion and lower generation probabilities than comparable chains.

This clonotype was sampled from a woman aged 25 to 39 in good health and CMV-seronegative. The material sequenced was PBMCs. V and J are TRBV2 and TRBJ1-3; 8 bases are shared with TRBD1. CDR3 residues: CASSQGANTIYF. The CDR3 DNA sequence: TGTGCCAGCAGCCAGGGGGCCAACACCATATATTTT.